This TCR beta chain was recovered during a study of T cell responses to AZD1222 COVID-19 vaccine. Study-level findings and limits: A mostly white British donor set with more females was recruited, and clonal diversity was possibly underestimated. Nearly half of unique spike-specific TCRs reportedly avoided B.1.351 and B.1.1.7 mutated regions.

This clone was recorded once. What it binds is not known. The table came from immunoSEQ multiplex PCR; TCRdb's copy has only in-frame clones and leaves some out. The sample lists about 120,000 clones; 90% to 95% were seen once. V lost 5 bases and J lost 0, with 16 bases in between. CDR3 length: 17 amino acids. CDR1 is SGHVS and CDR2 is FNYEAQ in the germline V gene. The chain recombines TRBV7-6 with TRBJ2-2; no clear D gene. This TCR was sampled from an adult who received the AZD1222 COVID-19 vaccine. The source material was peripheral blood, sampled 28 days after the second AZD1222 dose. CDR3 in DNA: TGTGCCAGCAGCAGAAGCCACAACCTCGCGAACACCGGGGAGCTGTTTTTT. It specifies CASSRSHNLANTGELFF. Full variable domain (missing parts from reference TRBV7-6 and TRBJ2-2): GAGVSQSPRYKVTKRGQDVALRCDPISGHVSLYWYRQALGQGPEFLTYFNYEAQQDKSGLPNDRFSAERPEGSISTLTIQRTEQRDSAMYRCASSRSHNLANTGELFFGEGSRLTVL.